The clone carrying this T cell receptor beta chain was counted a few times. This record belongs to a study of blood T cells in healthy people across ages. Through a sample-barcoded 5' primer and a J-beta primer mix, a second PCR was run for 7 to 11 cycles. In TCRdb, the 5' RACE reads were re-called with MiXCR into one record per CDR3 protein. The table shows about 1.5 million distinct CDR3 sequences, with approximately 43% occurring only once. Input material: blood. The clonotype comes from a woman aged 18 to 35 in good health.

The CDR3 spells CASSLGLAPSTDTQYF. The DNA for the CDR3 is TGTGCCAGCAGCTTGGGGCTAGCGCCGAGCACAGATACGCAGTATTTT. V is TRBV5-4 and J is TRBJ2-3; possible D gene TRBD2, 6 bases. Germline assignment: CDR1 SGHNT and CDR2 YYREEE (reference sequence). CDR3 length: 16 residues. V was shortened by 0 bases and J by 0 bases, with 11 bases between the two germline ends.